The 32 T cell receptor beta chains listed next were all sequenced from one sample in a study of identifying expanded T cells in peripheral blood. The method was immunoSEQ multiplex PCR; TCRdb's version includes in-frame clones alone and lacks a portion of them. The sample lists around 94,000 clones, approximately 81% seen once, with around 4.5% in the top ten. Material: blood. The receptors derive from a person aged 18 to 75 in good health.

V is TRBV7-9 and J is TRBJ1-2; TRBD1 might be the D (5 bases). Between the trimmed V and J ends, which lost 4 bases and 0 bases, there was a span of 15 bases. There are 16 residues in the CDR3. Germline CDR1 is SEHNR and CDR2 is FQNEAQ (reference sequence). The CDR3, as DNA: TGTGCCAGCAGCTCCAGGGCCTCTCAAGCTAACTATGGCTACACCTTC. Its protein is CASSSRASQANYGYTF.

CDR3 in DNA: TGTGCCAGCAGCCCCTACTCGACAGGTAGGATCGTACAGCCCCAGCATTTT. Translating gives CASSPYSTGRIVQPQHF. This chain joins TRBV7-8 and TRBJ1-5; D possibly corresponds to TRBD1 (6 bases). Trimming stripped 5 bases from V and 7 bases from J, with 24 bases between. Germline CDR1 and CDR2: SGHVS and FQNEAQ. The CDR3 sequence is 17 residues long.

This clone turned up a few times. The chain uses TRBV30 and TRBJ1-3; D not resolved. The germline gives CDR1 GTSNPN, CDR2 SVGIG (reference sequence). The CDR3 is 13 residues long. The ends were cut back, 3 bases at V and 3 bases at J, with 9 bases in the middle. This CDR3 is CAWRYSGGNTIYF. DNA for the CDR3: TGTGCCTGGAGATACTCTGGTGGAAACACCATATATTTT.

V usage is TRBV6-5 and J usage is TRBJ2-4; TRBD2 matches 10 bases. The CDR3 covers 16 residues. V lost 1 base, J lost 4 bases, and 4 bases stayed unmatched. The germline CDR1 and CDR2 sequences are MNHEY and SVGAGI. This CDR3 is CASSYWASGGKNIQYF. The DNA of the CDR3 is TGTGCCAGCAGTTACTGGGCTAGCGGGGGAAAAAACATTCAGTACTTC.

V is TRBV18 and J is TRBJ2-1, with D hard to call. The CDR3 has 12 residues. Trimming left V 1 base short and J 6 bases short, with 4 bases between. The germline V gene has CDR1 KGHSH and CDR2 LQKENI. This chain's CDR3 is CASSPLRNEQFF. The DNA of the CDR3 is TGTGCCAGCTCACCACTACGCAATGAGCAGTTCTTC.

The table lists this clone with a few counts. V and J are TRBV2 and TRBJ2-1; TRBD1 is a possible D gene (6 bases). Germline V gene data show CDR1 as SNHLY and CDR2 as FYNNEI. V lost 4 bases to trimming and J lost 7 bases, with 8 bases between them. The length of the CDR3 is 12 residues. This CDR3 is CASSVTGNEQFF. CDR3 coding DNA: TGTGCCAGCAGTGTTACAGGGAATGAGCAGTTCTTC.

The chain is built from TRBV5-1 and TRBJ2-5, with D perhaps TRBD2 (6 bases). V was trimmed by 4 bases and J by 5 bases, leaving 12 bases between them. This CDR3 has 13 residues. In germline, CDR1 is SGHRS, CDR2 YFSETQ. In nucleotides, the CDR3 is TGCGCCAGCAGCGGAGGGTTTCAGGAGACCCAGTACTTC. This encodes CASSGGFQETQYF. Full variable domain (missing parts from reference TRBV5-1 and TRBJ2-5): KAGVTQTPRYLIKTRGQQVTLSCSPISGHRSVSWYQQTPGQGLQFLFEYFSETQRNKGNFPGRFSGRQFSNSRSEMNVSTLELGDSALYLCASSGGFQETQYFGPGTRLLVL.

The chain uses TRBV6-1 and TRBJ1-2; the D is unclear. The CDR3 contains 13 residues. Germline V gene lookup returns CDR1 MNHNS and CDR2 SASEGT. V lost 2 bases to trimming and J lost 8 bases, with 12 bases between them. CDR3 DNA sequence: TGTGCCAGCAGTGAATTGGGAGGAGGAGGCTACACCTTC. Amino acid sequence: CASSELGGGGYTF.

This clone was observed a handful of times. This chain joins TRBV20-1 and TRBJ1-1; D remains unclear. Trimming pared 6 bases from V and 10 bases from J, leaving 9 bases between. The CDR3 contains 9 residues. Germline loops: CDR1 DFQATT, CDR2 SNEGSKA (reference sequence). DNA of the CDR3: TGCAGTGCCTCACTGGGAGCTTTCTTT. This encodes CSASLGAFF.

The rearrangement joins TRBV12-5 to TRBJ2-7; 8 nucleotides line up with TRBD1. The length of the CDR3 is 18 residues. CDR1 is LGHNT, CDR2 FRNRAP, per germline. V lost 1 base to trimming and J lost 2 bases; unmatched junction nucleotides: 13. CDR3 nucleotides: TGTGCTAGTGGTTTGGCCGGAACCAGGGGGCACGGAACCTACGAGCAGTACTTC. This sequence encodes CASGLAGTRGHGTYEQYF.

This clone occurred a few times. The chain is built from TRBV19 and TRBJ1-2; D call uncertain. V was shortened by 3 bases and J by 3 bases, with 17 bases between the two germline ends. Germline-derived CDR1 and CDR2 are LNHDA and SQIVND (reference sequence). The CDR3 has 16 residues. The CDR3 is CASSIHGLSGHYGYTF. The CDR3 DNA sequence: TGTGCCAGTAGTATTCATGGACTGTCGGGTCACTATGGCTACACCTTC. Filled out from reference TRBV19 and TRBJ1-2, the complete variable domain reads DGGITQSPKYLFRKEGQNVTLSCEQNLNHDAMYWYRQDPGQGLRLIYYSQIVNDFQKGDIAEGYSVSREKKESFPLTVTSAQKNPTAFYLCASSIHGLSGHYGYTFGSGTRLTVV.

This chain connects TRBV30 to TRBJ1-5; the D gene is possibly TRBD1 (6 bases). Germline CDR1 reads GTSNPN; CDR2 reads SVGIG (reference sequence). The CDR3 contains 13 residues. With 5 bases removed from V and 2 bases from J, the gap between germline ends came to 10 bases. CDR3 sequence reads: CAWGRGGNQPQHF. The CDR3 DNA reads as TGTGCCTGGGGGAGGGGGGGCAATCAGCCCCAGCATTTT.

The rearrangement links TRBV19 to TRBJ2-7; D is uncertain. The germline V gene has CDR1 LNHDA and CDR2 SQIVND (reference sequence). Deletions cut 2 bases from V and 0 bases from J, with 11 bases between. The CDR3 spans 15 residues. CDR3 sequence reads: CASSIHPDSSYEQYF. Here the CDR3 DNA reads TGTGCCAGTAGTATACACCCGGATAGCTCCTACGAGCAGTACTTC.

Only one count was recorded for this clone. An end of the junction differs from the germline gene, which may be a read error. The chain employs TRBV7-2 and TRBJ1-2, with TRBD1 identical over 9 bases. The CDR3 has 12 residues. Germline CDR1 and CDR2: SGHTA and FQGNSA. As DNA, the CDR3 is TGTGCCAGCAGCCCTCCGGGACAGGGCAAAGACTTC. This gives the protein CASSPPGQGKDF. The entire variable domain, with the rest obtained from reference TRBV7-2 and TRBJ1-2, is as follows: GAGVSQSPSNKVTEKGKDVELRCDPISGHTALYWYRQSLGQGLEFLIYFQGNSAPDKSGLPSDRFSAERTGGSVSTLTIQRTQQEDSAVYLCASSPPGQGKDFGSGTRLTVV.

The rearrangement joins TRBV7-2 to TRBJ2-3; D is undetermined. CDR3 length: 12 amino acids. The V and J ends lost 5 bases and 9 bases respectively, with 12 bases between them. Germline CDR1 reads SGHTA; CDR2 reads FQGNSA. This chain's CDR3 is CASSEGPTTQYF. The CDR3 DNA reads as TGTGCCAGCAGCGAAGGTCCAACGACGCAGTATTTT.

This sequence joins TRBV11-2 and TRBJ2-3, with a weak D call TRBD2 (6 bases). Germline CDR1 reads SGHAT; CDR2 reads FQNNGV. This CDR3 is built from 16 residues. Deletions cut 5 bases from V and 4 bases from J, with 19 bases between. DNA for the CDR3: TGTGCCAGCAGCCCCCCCGGAGGGCAAAACGCAGATACGCAGTATTTT. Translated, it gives CASSPPGGQNADTQYF.

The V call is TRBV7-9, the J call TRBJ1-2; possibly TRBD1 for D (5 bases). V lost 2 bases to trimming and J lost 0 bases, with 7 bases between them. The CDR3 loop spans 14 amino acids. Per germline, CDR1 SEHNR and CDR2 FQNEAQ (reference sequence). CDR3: CASSLLGANYGYTF. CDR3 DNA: TGTGCCAGCAGCTTACTGGGGGCTAACTATGGCTACACCTTC.

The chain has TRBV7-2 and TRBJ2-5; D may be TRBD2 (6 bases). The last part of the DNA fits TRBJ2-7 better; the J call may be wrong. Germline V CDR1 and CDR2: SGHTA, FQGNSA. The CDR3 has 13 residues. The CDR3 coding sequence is TGTGCCAGCAGCAGTAGCGGCCCCTACGAGCAGTACTTC. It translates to CASSSSGPYEQYF.

CDR3 residues: CAWSQGMDRVGRFAYEQYF. CDR3 DNA sequence: TGTGCCTGGAGCCAAGGGATGGACAGGGTGGGCCGCTTCGCCTACGAGCAGTACTTC. The chain recombines TRBV30 with TRBJ2-7; TRBD1 agrees at 8 bases. The V segment lost 3 bases and the J segment 2 bases; nucleotides outside the gene matches: 21. Germline assignment: CDR1 GTSNPN and CDR2 SVGIG (reference sequence). The CDR3 runs to 19 residues.

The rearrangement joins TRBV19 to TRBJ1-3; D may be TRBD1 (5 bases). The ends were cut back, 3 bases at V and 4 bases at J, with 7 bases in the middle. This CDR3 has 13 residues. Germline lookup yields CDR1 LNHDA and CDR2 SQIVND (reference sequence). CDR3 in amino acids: CASSIRGGNTIYF. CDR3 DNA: TGTGCCAGTAGTATTAGGGGCGGAAACACCATATATTTT.

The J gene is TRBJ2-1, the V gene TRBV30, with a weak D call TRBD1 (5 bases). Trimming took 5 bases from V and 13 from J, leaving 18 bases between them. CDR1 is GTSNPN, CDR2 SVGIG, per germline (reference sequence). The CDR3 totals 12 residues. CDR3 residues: CAWGNSQVTQFF. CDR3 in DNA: TGTGCCTGGGGCAACTCACAGGTTACCCAGTTCTTC.

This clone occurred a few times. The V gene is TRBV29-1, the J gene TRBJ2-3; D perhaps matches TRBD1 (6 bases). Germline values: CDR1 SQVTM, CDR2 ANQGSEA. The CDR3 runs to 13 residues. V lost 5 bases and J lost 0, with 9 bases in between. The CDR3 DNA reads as TGCAGCGTTTCGGGACAAAGCACAGATACGCAGTATTTT. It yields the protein CSVSGQSTDTQYF.

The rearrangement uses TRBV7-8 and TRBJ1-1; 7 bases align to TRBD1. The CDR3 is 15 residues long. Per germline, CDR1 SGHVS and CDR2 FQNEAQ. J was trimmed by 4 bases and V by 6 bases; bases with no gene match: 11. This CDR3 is CASSFREGASTEAFF. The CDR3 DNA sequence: TGTGCCAGCAGTTTCCGAGAGGGGGCCAGCACTGAAGCTTTCTTT.

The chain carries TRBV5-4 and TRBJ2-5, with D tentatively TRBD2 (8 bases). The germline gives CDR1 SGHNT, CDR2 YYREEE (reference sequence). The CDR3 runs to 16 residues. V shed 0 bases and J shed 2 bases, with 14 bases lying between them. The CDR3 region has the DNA TGTGCCAGCAGCTTGGGCGGGGGGACAGCTCAAGAGACCCAGTACTTC. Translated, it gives CASSLGGGTAQETQYF.

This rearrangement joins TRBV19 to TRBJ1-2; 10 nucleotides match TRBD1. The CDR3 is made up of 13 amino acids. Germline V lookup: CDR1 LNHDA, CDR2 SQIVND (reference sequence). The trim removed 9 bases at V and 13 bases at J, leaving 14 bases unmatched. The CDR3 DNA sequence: TGTGCCAGCTCAGTCCCGGGACAGGGGACCCGCACCTTC. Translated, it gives CASSVPGQGTRTF.

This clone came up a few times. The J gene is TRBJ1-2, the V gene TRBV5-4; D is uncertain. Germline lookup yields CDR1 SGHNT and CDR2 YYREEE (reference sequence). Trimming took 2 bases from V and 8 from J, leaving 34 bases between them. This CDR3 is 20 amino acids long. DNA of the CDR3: TGTGCCAGCAGCTTTTTACCCCCGGTGAGATTGGTATTGGGGAAAGAAGGCTACACCTTC. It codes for CASSFLPPVRLVLGKEGYTF.

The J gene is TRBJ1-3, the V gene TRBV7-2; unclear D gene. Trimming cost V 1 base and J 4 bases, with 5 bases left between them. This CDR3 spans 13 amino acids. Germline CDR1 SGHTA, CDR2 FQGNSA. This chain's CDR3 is CASSLDSGNTIYF. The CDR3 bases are TGTGCCAGCAGCTTAGATAGCGGAAACACCATATATTTT.

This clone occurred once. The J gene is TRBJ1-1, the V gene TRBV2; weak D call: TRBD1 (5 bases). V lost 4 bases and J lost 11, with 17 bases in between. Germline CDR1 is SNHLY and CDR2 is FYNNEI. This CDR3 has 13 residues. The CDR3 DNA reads TGTGCCAGCAGTGGGGACCCTGGGACGTGGGCTTTCTTT. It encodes CASSGDPGTWAFF.

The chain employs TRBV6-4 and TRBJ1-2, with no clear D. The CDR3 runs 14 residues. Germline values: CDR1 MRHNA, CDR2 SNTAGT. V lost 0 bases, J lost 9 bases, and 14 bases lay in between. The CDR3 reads CASSDSGLPARYTF. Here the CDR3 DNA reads TGTGCCAGCAGTGACTCGGGTCTCCCGGCCCGCTACACCTTC.

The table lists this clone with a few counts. Here the CDR3 reads CASSLRGLSNTEAFF. CDR3 coding DNA: TGTGCCAGCAGCTTAAGAGGGCTGTCAAACACTGAAGCTTTCTTT. V is TRBV7-9 and J is TRBJ1-1; D is uncertain. From germline, CDR1 is SEHNR and CDR2 FQNEAQ (reference sequence). This CDR3 spans 15 amino acids. With 2 bases removed from V and 2 bases from J, the gap between germline ends came to 12 bases.

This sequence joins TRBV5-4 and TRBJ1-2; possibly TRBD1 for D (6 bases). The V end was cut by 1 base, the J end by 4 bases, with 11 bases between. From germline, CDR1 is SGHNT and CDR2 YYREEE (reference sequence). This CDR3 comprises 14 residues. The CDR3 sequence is CASSLLTGSYGYTF. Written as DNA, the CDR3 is TGTGCCAGCAGCTTGTTAACAGGGTCCTATGGCTACACCTTC. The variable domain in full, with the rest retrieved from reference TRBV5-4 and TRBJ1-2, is ETGVTQSPTHLIKTRGQQVTLRCSSQSGHNTVSWYQQALGQGPQFIFQYYREEENGRGNFPPRFSGLQFPNYSSELNVNALELDDSALYLCASSLLTGSYGYTFGSGTRLTVV.

The CDR3, as DNA: TGTGCCAGTAGTGAGGCCGGGACCCAAAGGGGTGGCTACACCTTC. Translating it yields CASSEAGTQRGGYTF. This chain uses TRBV19 with TRBJ1-2; perhaps TRBD1 as D (5 bases). V lost 5 bases, J lost 7 bases, and 20 bases lay in between. This CDR3 has 15 residues. The germline V gene has CDR1 LNHDA and CDR2 SQIVND (reference sequence).